These 21 T cell receptor beta chains were all obtained from the same sample, sequenced in a study of cytomegalovirus exposure and HLA in healthy donors. The PCR employed 60 Vbeta primers together with 13 Jbeta primers. The table came from immunoSEQ multiplex PCR; TCRdb's copy has only in-frame clones and leaves some out. The repertoire holds roughly 120,000 clones, over 15% seen once, with 1.5% to 2% in the top ten. Sample: PBMCs. The receptor set was obtained from a woman aged 18-29 years in good health and CMV-seronegative.

This clone was found a few times. V usage is TRBV13 and J usage is TRBJ2-1; 7 bases are a match to TRBD2. Trimming took 2 bases from V and 6 from J; bases not matched to a gene: 10. The CDR3 contains 16 residues. Germline assignment: CDR1 PRHDT and CDR2 FYEKMQ (reference sequence). The DNA for the CDR3 is TGTGCCAGCAGCTTACCACGGACTAGAATTCGCAATGAGCAGTTCTTC. Protein: CASSLPRTRIRNEQFF.

This rearrangement joins TRBV7-7 to TRBJ2-1; 8 bases are a match to TRBD2. After removal of 5 bases from V and 8 bases from J, the junction contained 11 bases not matched to a gene. CDR3 length equals 15 residues. CDR1 is SSHAT and CDR2 is FNYEAQ in the germline V gene (reference sequence). CDR3 protein: CASSAEAGGADEQFF. CDR3 DNA: TGTGCCAGCAGCGCAGAGGCCGGGGGGGCTGATGAGCAGTTCTTC.

This chain connects TRBV28 to TRBJ1-6; 9 nucleotides agree with TRBD1. The length of the CDR3 is 15 residues. Trimming at V came to 7 bases and at J to 9 bases, leaving 10 bases not matched to a gene. The germline gives CDR1 MDHEN, CDR2 SYDVKM. CDR3 bases: TGTGCCAGCAAGGAGGACAGGGGTTGGGGTTCACCCCTCCACTTT. Amino acids: CASKEDRGWGSPLHF. Variable domain in full (rest from reference TRBV28 and TRBJ1-6): DVKVTQSSRYLVKRTGEKVFLECVQDMDHENMFWYRQDPGLGLRLIYFSYDVKMKEKGDIPEGYSVSREKKERFSLILESASTNQTSMYLCASKEDRGWGSPLHFGNGTRLTVT.

This clone has only a few counts. The chain joins TRBV19 to TRBJ1-2; D is undetermined. From germline, CDR1 is LNHDA and CDR2 SQIVND (reference sequence). Trimming cost V 3 bases and J 6 bases, with 8 bases left between them. The CDR3 has 12 residues. The CDR3 reads CASSMRGNGYTF. In nucleotides, the CDR3 is TGTGCCAGTAGTATGCGAGGGAATGGCTACACCTTC.

This clone was seen a few times. The chain recombines TRBV5-6 with TRBJ1-4, with 8 bases fitting TRBD1. V was clipped by 2 bases and J by 7 bases; unmatched bases: 7. CDR1 SGHDT and CDR2 YYEEEE come from the germline V gene. This CDR3 spans 15 amino acids. The CDR3 coding sequence is TGTGCCAGCAGCTTCTACACAGGGGGAGTTGAAAAACTGTTTTTT. Its translation is CASSFYTGGVEKLFF.

V usage is TRBV7-3 and J usage is TRBJ2-3, with TRBD1 identical over 9 bases. The CDR3 totals 16 residues. Germline trimming cut 4 bases from V and 3 bases from J; bases unmatched to any gene: 8. Germline V CDR1 and CDR2: SGHTA, FQGTGA. The CDR3 loop is CASSSTGTGSTDTQYF. DNA for the CDR3: TGTGCCAGCAGCTCGACCGGGACAGGGTCTACAGATACGCAGTATTTT. Full variable domain (missing parts from reference TRBV7-3 and TRBJ2-3): GAGVSQTPSNKVTEKGKYVELRCDPISGHTALYWYRQSLGQGPEFLIYFQGTGAADDSGLPNDRFFAVRPEGSVSTLKIQRTERGDSAVYLCASSSTGTGSTDTQYFGPGTRLTVL.

The V call is TRBV13, the J call TRBJ1-1; D is ambiguous. The CDR3 spans 14 residues. Germline values: CDR1 PRHDT, CDR2 FYEKMQ (reference sequence). Trimming left V 7 bases short and J 4 bases short, with 16 bases between. The CDR3 bases are TGTGCCAGCAAAGTGGGCGCCGGTGGCACTGAAGCTTTCTTT. Translated, it gives CASKVGAGGTEAFF. The full variable domain, its missing parts supplied by reference TRBV13 and TRBJ1-1, is AAGVIQSPRHLIKEKRETATLKCYPIPRHDTVYWYQQGPGQDPQFLISFYEKMQSDKGSIPDRFSAQQFSDYHSELNMSSLELGDSALYFCASKVGAGGTEAFFGQGTRLTVV.

The chain recombines TRBV4-1 with TRBJ1-5, with TRBD1 matching over 7 bases. V lost 5 bases and J lost 4; bases outside the gene matches: 8. CDR1 MGHRA and CDR2 YSYEKL come from the germline V gene. The CDR3 length is 15 residues. CDR3 nucleotides: TGCGCCAGCAGCGCCCGGGACAGAATAAATCAGCCCCAGCATTTT. It translates to CASSARDRINQPQHF.

The gene calls are TRBV6-5 and TRBJ2-7, with D possibly TRBD1 on 5 matching bases. Germline CDR1 is MNHEY and CDR2 is SVGAGI. The V end was cut by 2 bases, the J end by 2 bases, with 10 bases between. CDR3 length equals 14 residues. The CDR3 is CASSYGLTAYEQYF. The DNA of the CDR3 is TGTGCCAGCAGTTACGGGTTGACAGCCTACGAGCAGTACTTC.

This clone has only a few counts. The chain couples TRBV30 to TRBJ1-2; D not certain. CDR1 is GTSNPN and CDR2 is SVGIG in the germline V gene (reference sequence). The CDR3 runs to 13 residues. Trimming cost V 3 bases and J 6 bases, with 14 bases left between them. The DNA of the CDR3 is TGTGCCTGGAGACCGACACTGAGTAATGGCTACACCTTC. The encoded protein is CAWRPTLSNGYTF. Supplemented by reference TRBV30 and TRBJ1-2, the full variable domain reads SQTIHQWPATLVQPVGSPLSLECTVEGTSNPNLYWYRQAAGRGLQLLFYSVGIGQISSEVPQNLSASRPQDRQFILSSKKLLLSDSGFYLCAWRPTLSNGYTFGSGTRLTVV.

The chain joins TRBV10-3 to TRBJ2-7; D might be TRBD1 (6 bases). Germline CDR1 ENHRY, CDR2 SYGVKD. This CDR3 contains 14 residues. The ends were cut back, 10 bases at V and 0 bases at J, with 16 bases in the middle. For the CDR3, the DNA is TGTGCCACCCTACCCGACAGGAGCTCCTACGAGCAGTACTTC. The encoded protein is CATLPDRSSYEQYF.

The J gene is TRBJ1-2, the V gene TRBV7-9; D might be TRBD1 (5 bases). The CDR3 has 14 amino acids. V lost 5 bases and J lost 3, with 13 bases in between. Looked up from germline, CDR1 is SEHNR and CDR2 is FQNEAQ (reference sequence). CDR3 in DNA: TGTGCCAGCAGCCCGCGGGGGAGGGACTATGGCTACACCTTC. Protein sequence: CASSPRGRDYGYTF.

This clone has only a few counts. The chain recombines TRBV5-4 with TRBJ1-2, with D possibly matching TRBD1 (6 bases). The CDR3 has 17 residues. CDR1 is SGHNT and CDR2 is YYREEE in the germline V gene (reference sequence). With 6 bases removed from V and 4 bases from J, the gap between germline ends came to 25 bases. The CDR3 protein is CASTPGPHRVSSYGYTF. In DNA, the CDR3 is TGTGCCAGCACCCCAGGGCCCCACAGGGTCAGTTCCTATGGCTACACCTTC. The complete variable domain, with remaining parts taken from reference TRBV5-4 and TRBJ1-2, reads ETGVTQSPTHLIKTRGQQVTLRCSSQSGHNTVSWYQQALGQGPQFIFQYYREEENGRGNFPPRFSGLQFPNYSSELNVNALELDDSALYLCASTPGPHRVSSYGYTFGSGTRLTVV.

The chain is built from TRBV27 and TRBJ1-2, with D hard to call. The CDR3 covers 16 residues. Deletions cut 4 bases from V and 5 bases from J, with 20 bases between. CDR1 MNHEY and CDR2 SMNVEV come from the germline V gene (reference sequence). The CDR3 DNA sequence: TGTGCCAGCAGTTCAACCGGGTCCCTGTTTGGGTATGGCTACACCTTC. Translating gives CASSSTGSLFGYGYTF.

The sample holds a few counts of this clone. This chain joins TRBV30 and TRBJ1-6; no reliable D call. This CDR3 spans 13 amino acids. V was shortened by 7 bases and J by 7 bases, with 14 bases between the two germline ends. Germline V gives CDR1 GTSNPN, CDR2 SVGIG (reference sequence). The CDR3 reads CASSTGLNSPLHF. The CDR3 DNA follows: TGTGCCTCCTCCACGGGGTTGAATTCACCCCTCCACTTT.

The genes are TRBV2 and TRBJ2-6; D is possibly TRBD1 (6 bases). This CDR3 has 15 amino acids. V lost 8 bases and J lost 0, with 11 bases in between. Germline assignment: CDR1 SNHLY and CDR2 FYNNEI. This CDR3 reads CASWGQSSGANVLTF. CDR3 sequence (DNA): TGTGCCAGCTGGGGACAATCCTCTGGGGCCAACGTCCTGACTTTC.

This sequence joins TRBV28 and TRBJ2-2, with 8 nucleotides matching TRBD2. Germline lookup yields CDR1 MDHEN and CDR2 SYDVKM. CDR3 size: 16 residues. With 1 base clipped from V and 4 bases from J, the junction kept 5 bases outside the gene matches. CDR3 nucleotides: TGTGCCAGCAGTTTATTGGCTAGCGGGTCCACCGGGGAGCTGTTTTTT. It specifies CASSLLASGSTGELFF.

V usage is TRBV6-1 and J usage is TRBJ2-7; 8 bases fit TRBD2. This CDR3 is 15 amino acids long. The junction had 10 bases not matched to a gene; V was cut back by 6 bases and J by 3 bases. CDR1 is MNHNS, CDR2 SASEGT, per germline. CDR3 residues: CASRAAGGGNYEQYF. In nucleotides, the CDR3 is TGTGCCAGCAGAGCCGCGGGGGGAGGGAACTACGAGCAGTACTTC.

This clone was detected only a few times. J is TRBJ2-7 and V is TRBV5-1; TRBD2 matches at 10 bases. In germline, CDR1 is SGHRS, CDR2 YFSETQ. This CDR3 has 14 residues. Trimming at V came to 5 bases and at J to 3 bases, leaving 5 bases not matched to a gene. This CDR3 is CASRGLAGGYEQYF. The CDR3 bases are TGCGCCAGCAGGGGTTTAGCGGGAGGCTACGAGCAGTACTTC.

This clone turned up a few times. V usage is TRBV6-1 and J usage is TRBJ2-7; 9 bases are shared with TRBD2. The V segment lost 0 bases and the J segment 5 bases; nucleotides outside the gene matches: 17. CDR1 and CDR2 (germline): MNHNS, SASEGT. The CDR3 covers 19 residues. CDR3 in amino acids: CASSEARVAGDQLGDEQYF. The CDR3 DNA follows: TGTGCCAGCAGTGAAGCTAGGGTAGCGGGGGACCAACTAGGGGACGAGCAGTACTTC.

This sequence joins TRBV6-1 and TRBJ2-2; D is perhaps TRBD1 (5 bases). Germline CDR1 and CDR2: MNHNS and SASEGT. V was pared by 7 bases and J by 2 bases, with 11 bases between. The CDR3 is 14 residues long. CDR3 sequence (DNA): TGTGCCAGCACTTCCGACAGAAACACCGGGGAGCTGTTTTTT. It codes for CASTSDRNTGELFF.